This TCR beta chain was found in a study of T cell repertoires in cytomegalovirus infection. V lost 3 bases to trimming and J lost 3 bases, with 11 bases between them. Germline loops: CDR1 DFQATT, CDR2 SNEGSKA (reference sequence). The CDR3 has 13 residues. TCRdb reprocessed the reads with MiXCR, giving one entry per CDR3 protein. This table holds a few hundred thousand distinct CDR3 sequences, more than 8% found once. The sequence derives from a human donor in good health (CMV status not recorded). Some clones in this sample may be carry-over from other donors' samples. V usage is TRBV20-1 and J usage is TRBJ1-1, with D uncertain. The sequenced sample was PBMCs. Here the CDR3 reads CSASRTDDTEAFF. The CDR3 nucleotides read TGCAGTGCTAGTAGGACGGACGACACTGAAGCTTTCTTT.